This T cell receptor beta chain was sequenced for a study of T cell repertoires in cytomegalovirus infection. In the study overall: Public TCR beta signatures indicated both CMV infection and matching HLA type. Study-wide findings and caveats: HLA-C-restricted CMV-specific TCR beta clonotypes prevailed in the ex vivo response. Carriage of CMV together with the relevant HLA was identifiable through cumulative public TCR beta family frequency.

Trimming cost V 7 bases and J 3 bases, with 3 bases left between them. The CDR3 length is 11 residues. Germline lookup yields CDR1 SNHLY and CDR2 FYNNEI. TCRdb re-analysed the reads in MiXCR, keeping a single row per CDR3 protein. The repertoire holds more than 650,000 distinct CDR3 sequences, with roughly a third as singletons. This clonotype was detected a few times. Its target is unknown. This chain links TRBV2 with TRBJ2-2; no firm D call. This TCR derives from a human donor in good health (CMV status not recorded). Some clones in this sample may be carry-over from other donors' samples. Sample: PBMCs. CDR3: CASKDTGELFF. The DNA for the CDR3 is TGTGCCAGCAAGGACACCGGGGAGCTGTTTTTT.